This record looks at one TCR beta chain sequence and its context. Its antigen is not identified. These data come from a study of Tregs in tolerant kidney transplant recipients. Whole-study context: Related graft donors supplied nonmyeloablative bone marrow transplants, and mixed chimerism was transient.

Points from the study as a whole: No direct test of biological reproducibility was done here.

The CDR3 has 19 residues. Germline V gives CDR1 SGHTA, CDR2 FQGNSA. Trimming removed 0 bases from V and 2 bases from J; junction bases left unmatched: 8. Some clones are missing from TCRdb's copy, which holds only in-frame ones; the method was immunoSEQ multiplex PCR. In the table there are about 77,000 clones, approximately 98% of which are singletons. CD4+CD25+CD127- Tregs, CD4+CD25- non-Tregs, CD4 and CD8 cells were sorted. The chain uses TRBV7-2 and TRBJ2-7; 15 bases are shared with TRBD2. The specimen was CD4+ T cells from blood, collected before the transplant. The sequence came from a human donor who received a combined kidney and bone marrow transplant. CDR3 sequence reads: CASSLAHPGLAGGPYEQYF. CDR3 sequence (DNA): TGTGCCAGCAGCTTAGCCCATCCGGGACTAGCGGGAGGCCCCTACGAGCAGTACTTC.